These 26 T cell receptor beta chains came from one sample sequenced in a study of Ad26.COV2.S vaccination and SARS-CoV-2 variants. This sample's treatment: roughly 19 received Ad26.COV2.S at low or high dose, single or two shots; 5 received placebo; per-sample allocation not given. Sampling happened 63 days after the first vaccine or placebo injection. Measured with immunoSEQ multiplex PCR; TCRdb has only the in-frame clones, and not every one. In the table there are under 550,000 clones, more than 80% of which are singletons. The sequenced sample was peripheral blood, obtained in a trial of Ad26.COV2.S vaccine versus placebo. These receptor sequences come from a person aged 18-60 years who received the Ad26.COV2.S COVID-19 vaccine or a placebo.

CDR3: CASSPWTENYGYTF. The CDR3 nucleotides are TGCGCCAGCAGCCCATGGACGGAAAACTATGGCTACACCTTC. The rearrangement links TRBV4-3 to TRBJ1-2; D not resolved. The V and J ends lost 4 bases and 2 bases respectively, with 11 bases between them. The V gene's germline CDR1 is LGHNA and CDR2 YSLEER. This CDR3 region has 14 residues.

This rearrangement joins TRBV27 to TRBJ1-5, with TRBD1 as a possible D gene (5 bases). The CDR3 has 14 amino acids. V was clipped by 0 bases and J by 6 bases, with 9 bases between them. Germline loops: CDR1 MNHEY, CDR2 SMNVEV (reference sequence). The CDR3 coding sequence is TGTGCCAGCAGTTTATCGGGGGGGGGTCAGCCCCAGCATTTT. This encodes CASSLSGGGQPQHF.

The V and J genes are TRBV11-2 and TRBJ2-5; possibly TRBD1 for D (5 bases). Germline lookup yields CDR1 SGHAT and CDR2 FQNNGV. V was pared by 1 base and J by 5 bases, with 17 bases between. This CDR3 has 16 amino acids. The DNA of the CDR3 is TGTGCCAGCAGCTTAGTGGATAGGGGCGGAAAGGAGACCCAGTACTTC. It codes for CASSLVDRGGKETQYF.

The chain combines TRBV27 with TRBJ2-3, with 14 bases aligning to TRBD2. The CDR3 contains 16 residues. V dropped 6 bases and J dropped 1; count of bases not matched to a gene: 3. Per the germline V gene, CDR1 is MNHEY and CDR2 is SMNVEV (reference sequence). The CDR3 protein is CASRRLAGGGTDTQYF. DNA of the CDR3: TGTGCCAGCAGGAGACTAGCGGGAGGGGGCACAGATACGCAGTATTTT.

The J gene is TRBJ2-7, the V gene TRBV28, with D possibly being TRBD2 (5 bases). CDR3 length: 15 residues. Looked up from germline, CDR1 is MDHEN and CDR2 is SYDVKM. V lost 6 bases, J lost 0 bases, and 15 bases lay in between. CDR3: CASRSNLANSYEQYF. The CDR3 bases are TGTGCCAGCAGATCTAACCTAGCTAACTCCTACGAGCAGTACTTC.

This clone was detected once. The chain is built from TRBV5-6 and TRBJ2-4; no clear D gene. With 0 bases removed from V and 0 bases from J, the gap between germline ends came to 7 bases. CDR1 and CDR2 from the germline V gene are SGHDT and YYEEEE. This CDR3 has 15 amino acids. CDR3 in amino acids: CASSLAILAKNIQYF. CDR3 nucleotide sequence: TGTGCCAGCAGCTTGGCGATATTAGCCAAAAACATTCAGTACTTC.

The rearrangement links TRBV5-1 to TRBJ2-7, with 7 bases fitting TRBD2. J gave up 4 bases and V 2 bases, and 9 bases lay outside the gene matches. Germline V CDR1 and CDR2: SGHRS, YFSETQ. The CDR3 runs 15 residues. CDR3 nucleotide sequence: TGCGCCAGCAGCTTCCTGACTAGCAGTTCTTACGAGCAGTACTTC. The encoded protein is CASSFLTSSSYEQYF.

V is TRBV6-5 and J is TRBJ2-7; tentative D call: TRBD1 (6 bases). Germline values: CDR1 MNHEY, CDR2 SVGAGI. This CDR3 is built from 14 residues. The V and J ends lost 5 bases and 0 bases respectively, with 11 bases between them. This CDR3 reads CASSRQVNSYEQYF. The CDR3 DNA is TGTGCCAGCAGTCGACAGGTAAACTCCTACGAGCAGTACTTC.

This clone was seen a handful of times. V gene TRBV28 combines with J gene TRBJ1-1, with TRBD1 identical over 8 bases. The V gene end was trimmed by 6 bases and the J gene end by 0 bases; junction bases not matched to a gene: 3. CDR3 length equals 14 residues. The V gene's germline CDR1 is MDHEN and CDR2 SYDVKM. The chain's CDR3 is CASSGQGLNTEAFF. The DNA of the CDR3 is TGTGCCAGCAGCGGACAGGGCTTGAACACTGAAGCTTTCTTT.

The J gene is TRBJ1-6, the V gene TRBV30; 7 nucleotides agree with TRBD1. The CDR3 runs 14 residues. CDR1 and CDR2 from the germline V gene are GTSNPN and SVGIG (reference sequence). With V trimmed by 0 bases and J by 11 bases, 7 bases remained unmatched. CDR3 bases: TGTGCCTGGAGTGTAAACAGGGGTGCAACACCCCTCCACTTT. This translates into CAWSVNRGATPLHF.

The J gene is TRBJ2-7, the V gene TRBV20-1, with a tentative D call TRBD1 (6 bases). The CDR3 covers 14 residues. V was clipped by 3 bases and J by 3 bases, with 15 bases between them. Germline CDR1 and CDR2: DFQATT and SNEGSKA (reference sequence). The CDR3 DNA reads as TGCAGTGCTAGTGTCGGGGACATAATCTACGAGCAGTACTTC. This encodes CSASVGDIIYEQYF.

The CDR3 protein is CASSQDSFGSQGGYGYTF. For the CDR3, the DNA is TGCGCCAGCAGCCAAGATTCCTTTGGATCGCAGGGGGGCTATGGCTACACCTTC. The chain has TRBV4-3 and TRBJ1-2; 7 positions match TRBD1. J gave up 4 bases and V 0 bases, and 14 bases lay outside the gene matches. CDR1 LGHNA and CDR2 YSLEER come from the germline V gene. This CDR3 is 18 amino acids long.

This chain uses TRBV28 with TRBJ2-7, with unresolved D. CDR1 is MDHEN and CDR2 is SYDVKM in the germline V gene. The CDR3 runs to 13 residues. With 5 bases removed from V and 5 bases from J, the gap between germline ends came to 13 bases. The CDR3 DNA reads as TGTGCCAGCAGTCTTGGAACGTGGGACGAGCAGTACTTC. The encoded protein is CASSLGTWDEQYF.

The rearrangement links TRBV9 to TRBJ2-1; 11 nucleotides align to TRBD2. Unmatched junction bases numbered 9, after V lost 3 bases and J lost 7 bases. The CDR3 contains 16 residues. Germline V CDR1 and CDR2: SGDLS, YYNGEE. CDR3 protein: CASSAGTSGLQNEQFF. The CDR3 DNA sequence: TGTGCCAGCAGCGCCGGGACTAGCGGATTACAGAATGAGCAGTTCTTC.

This chain connects TRBV6-6 to TRBJ1-2, with a possible D match to TRBD1 (5 bases). The V end was cut by 5 bases, the J end by 4 bases, with 26 bases between. The length of the CDR3 is 18 residues. The germline gives CDR1 MNHNY, CDR2 SVGAGI (reference sequence). DNA for the CDR3: TGTGCCAGCAGTCCTCAGACAGCCCGTTTCCCAACTCTCTATGGCTACACCTTC. Translation gives CASSPQTARFPTLYGYTF.

The gene calls are TRBV3-1 (or the pseudogene TRBV3-2) and TRBJ1-2; the match to TRBD1 covers 10 bases. V gave up 4 bases and J gave up 7 bases; unmatched junction bases: 6. In germline, CDR1 is LGHDT, CDR2 YNNKEL (reference sequence). There are 14 residues in the CDR3. The CDR3: CASSRGQGVIGYTF. DNA for the CDR3: TGTGCCAGCAGCCGCGGACAGGGGGTGATTGGCTACACCTTC.

This clone was recorded only once. This chain uses TRBV20-1 with TRBJ2-2; D call uncertain. CDR3 size: 11 residues. With 6 bases removed from V and 5 bases from J, the gap between germline ends came to 7 bases. From germline, CDR1 is DFQATT and CDR2 SNEGSKA (reference sequence). The CDR3 is CSALSTGELFF. The CDR3 DNA reads as TGCAGTGCCCTCTCGACCGGGGAGCTGTTTTTT.

This clone was detected once. The chain carries TRBV27 and TRBJ1-2, with D tentatively TRBD1 (5 bases). V lost 5 bases and J 6 bases, leaving 13 bases between the germline ends. The CDR3 has 13 residues. Germline CDR1 is MNHEY and CDR2 is SMNVEV (reference sequence). In DNA, the CDR3 is TGTGCCAGCAGTAGGTTGGGGGAAGATGGCTACACCTTC. It translates to CASSRLGEDGYTF.

The chain uses TRBV19 and TRBJ2-1; 9 bases line up with TRBD2. After removal of 0 bases from V and 7 bases from J, the junction contained 13 bases not matched to a gene. The germline gives CDR1 LNHDA, CDR2 SQIVND (reference sequence). The CDR3 runs 18 residues. CDR3 protein: CASSIDHGAGGPWNEQFF. CDR3 in DNA: TGTGCCAGTAGTATAGATCACGGTGCGGGAGGGCCGTGGAATGAGCAGTTCTTC.

This clone has only one observation. The chain employs TRBV27 and TRBJ1-2, with D possibly matching TRBD1 (6 bases). Deletions cut 0 bases from V and 7 bases from J, with 21 bases between. CDR1 and CDR2 from the germline V gene are MNHEY and SMNVEV (reference sequence). The CDR3 runs 17 residues. The chain's CDR3 is CASSLSVGGRGIGGYTF. CDR3 DNA: TGTGCCAGCAGTTTATCGGTGGGGGGGCGGGGTATTGGTGGCTACACCTTC.

The table lists this clone with a few counts. CDR3 sequence reads: CASSSSGGKWTSGNEQFF. The CDR3 DNA reads TGTGCCAGCAGTTCGAGCGGGGGGAAGTGGACTAGCGGGAATGAGCAGTTCTTC. This chain connects TRBV28 to TRBJ2-1, with TRBD2 matching 11 bases. V trimming: 4 bases; J trimming: 7 bases; junction bases outside the gene matches: 15. This CDR3 comprises 18 residues. Per germline, CDR1 MDHEN and CDR2 SYDVKM.

This chain joins TRBV5-1 and TRBJ2-2, with TRBD1 as a possible D gene (5 bases). Germline V gene sequence: CDR1 SGHRS, CDR2 YFSETQ. V lost 3 bases and J 0 bases, leaving 12 bases between the germline ends. The CDR3 is 16 amino acids. Written as DNA, the CDR3 is TGCGCCAGCAGCTATTTTGACAGCCCGAACACCGGGGAGCTGTTTTTT. As protein: CASSYFDSPNTGELFF. Looking up the rest from reference TRBV5-1 and TRBJ2-2 gives the full variable domain: KAGVTQTPRYLIKTRGQQVTLSCSPISGHRSVSWYQQTPGQGLQFLFEYFSETQRNKGNFPGRFSGRQFSNSRSEMNVSTLELGDSALYLCASSYFDSPNTGELFFGEGSRLTVL.

The chain is built from TRBV6-5 and TRBJ2-1; 14 bases fit TRBD2. V shed 6 bases, J shed 6 bases, and the junction held 4 bases outside the gene matches. The length of the CDR3 is 15 residues. Germline-derived CDR1 and CDR2 are MNHEY and SVGAGI. The CDR3 is CASSTGTSGSNEQFF. DNA of the CDR3: TGTGCCAGCAGCACCGGGACTAGCGGGAGCAATGAGCAGTTCTTC.

This clone has just one count. The chain links TRBV7-9 to TRBJ2-3, with 9 positions matching TRBD2. The V and J ends lost 5 bases and 4 bases, in that order; junction bases with no gene match: 4. This CDR3 is 14 amino acids long. Germline values: CDR1 SEHNR, CDR2 FQNEAQ (reference sequence). CDR3 nucleotide sequence: TGTGCCAGCAGCATAAGCGGGAGGCCAGATACGCAGTATTTT. This sequence encodes CASSISGRPDTQYF.

The gene calls are TRBV5-3 and TRBJ1-5; D possibly corresponds to TRBD1 (6 bases). TRBV5-3 is identified as an open reading frame with a role that is uncertain. The CDR3 length is 18 residues. V shed 3 bases and J shed 6 bases, with 25 bases lying between them. The CDR3 DNA follows: TGTGCCAGAAGCTCACCCAAAAACGGACACAGGGTTTGTCAGCCCCAGCATTTT. This translates into CARSSPKNGHRVCQPQHF.

V gene TRBV9 combines with J gene TRBJ1-2; D might be TRBD1 (5 bases). The CDR3 has 15 residues. CDR1 SGDLS and CDR2 YYNGEE come from the germline V gene. V lost 4 bases to trimming and J lost 4 bases, with 17 bases between them. This CDR3 reads CASSLGRGRSYGYTF. The DNA of the CDR3 is TGTGCCAGCAGCCTAGGGAGGGGAAGAAGCTATGGCTACACCTTC.